Shown below are 15 T cell receptor beta chains from a single sample sequenced in a study of T cells after yellow fever vaccination. TCRdb redid the calling of the 5' RACE reads with MiXCR, one entry per CDR3 protein. This sample yields 350,000 to 550,000 distinct CDR3 sequences, of which around 19% are seen a single time; roughly a sixth belongs to the top ten. The material was PBMCs, obtained before the yellow fever booster vaccination. The receptors were sampled from a man aged 18 to 29 who received the YFV17D yellow fever vaccine.

This clonotype was seen more than once but under ten times. V and J are TRBV19 and TRBJ1-3; no reliable D call. The CDR3 has 14 amino acids. V was shortened by 4 bases and J by 2 bases, with 9 bases between the two germline ends. Germline V gene lookup returns CDR1 LNHDA and CDR2 SQIVND (reference sequence). The CDR3 region is CASSTPRAGNTIYF. In DNA form, the CDR3 reads TGTGCCAGTAGTACCCCTCGGGCTGGAAACACCATATATTTT. The full variable domain, completed using reference TRBV19 and TRBJ1-3, is DGGITQSPKYLFRKEGQNVTLSCEQNLNHDAMYWYRQDPGQGLRLIYYSQIVNDFQKGDIAEGYSVSREKKESFPLTVTSAQKNPTAFYLCASSTPRAGNTIYFGEGSWLTVV.

This chain connects TRBV5-1 to TRBJ2-7, with D possibly matching TRBD2 (5 bases). Germline CDR1 and CDR2: SGHRS and YFSETQ. The CDR3 has 14 residues. V lost 1 base and J lost 2, with 10 bases in between. The CDR3 bases are TGCGCCAGCAGCTTGTACGGCGGGCCCTACGAGCAGTACTTC. This encodes CASSLYGGPYEQYF.

This clonotype showed up just a few times. This sequence joins TRBV20-1 and TRBJ1-1; D is perhaps TRBD1 (5 bases). V gave up 5 bases and J gave up 4 bases, with 17 bases separating them. The CDR3 consists of 14 residues. Germline V gene lookup returns CDR1 DFQATT and CDR2 SNEGSKA (reference sequence). The chain's CDR3 is CSAGALGGFTEAFF. The CDR3 nucleotides are TGCAGTGCTGGGGCCCTTGGCGGGTTCACTGAAGCTTTCTTT.

This clonotype has a handful of counts. The chain recombines TRBV3-1 with TRBJ2-2; maybe TRBD1 (5 bases). The CDR3 is 16 amino acids. The germline V gene has CDR1 LGHDT and CDR2 YNNKEL (reference sequence). Trimming removed 4 bases from V and 0 bases from J, with 12 bases in between. CDR3 in amino acids: CASSPTSTANTGELFF. Written as DNA, the CDR3 is TGTGCCAGCAGCCCCACCTCGACAGCGAACACCGGGGAGCTGTTTTTT.

This chain connects TRBV28 to TRBJ1-1, with D perhaps matching TRBD1 (5 bases). CDR3 size: 13 residues. Germline CDR1 and CDR2: MDHEN and SYDVKM. The V end lost 5 bases, the J end lost 3 bases, and 10 bases lay between the germline ends. CDR3 loop: CASSTQGYTEAFF. Written as DNA, the CDR3 is TGTGCCAGCAGTACTCAGGGATACACTGAAGCTTTCTTT.

This clonotype showed up just a few times. The chain employs TRBV9 and TRBJ1-4, with D possibly being TRBD1 (6 bases). The V end lost 3 bases, the J end lost 8 bases, and 20 bases lay between the germline ends. CDR3 size: 16 residues. CDR1 and CDR2 from the germline V gene are SGDLS and YYNGEE. Written as DNA, the CDR3 is TGTGCCAGCAGCGAGACCCCCCCTGGACAGTCAGAAAAACTGTTTTTT. It specifies CASSETPPGQSEKLFF.

The chain couples TRBV29-1 to TRBJ2-3; TRBD1 agrees at 8 bases. Trimming removed 6 bases from V and 6 bases from J; junction bases left unmatched: 5. This CDR3 contains 12 residues. Germline V CDR1 and CDR2: SQVTM, ANQGSEA. The CDR3 reads CSVSSGGDTQYF. Written as DNA, the CDR3 is TGCAGCGTAAGCTCAGGGGGCGATACGCAGTATTTT.

The V call is TRBV30, the J call TRBJ2-7; TRBD1 aligns across 7 bases. V shed 0 bases and J 6 bases; nucleotides not matched to a gene: 5. The CDR3 sequence is 13 residues long. CDR1 GTSNPN and CDR2 SVGIG come from the germline V gene (reference sequence). The CDR3 spells CAWSVTGTVEQYF. CDR3 bases: TGTGCCTGGAGTGTTACCGGGACAGTCGAGCAGTACTTC.

The rearrangement uses TRBV10-3 and TRBJ1-5, with D unclear. Trimming removed 4 bases at V and 2 bases at J, with 3 bases between. The CDR3 totals 12 residues. Germline V gives CDR1 ENHRY, CDR2 SYGVKD. The CDR3 bases are TGTGCCATCAGTGGCGGCAATCAGCCCCAGCATTTT. This codes for CAISGGNQPQHF.

V gene TRBV6-6 combines with J gene TRBJ1-6; 10 bases line up with TRBD1. The germline CDR1 and CDR2 sequences are MNHNY and SVGAGI (reference sequence). This CDR3 region has 15 residues. Losses at the gene ends were 6 bases for V and 9 bases for J; bases not matched to a gene: 8. CDR3 nucleotides: TGTGCCAGCAGACCCGGGACAGGGGCCCCTTCACCCCTCCACTTT. The encoded protein is CASRPGTGAPSPLHF.

V usage is TRBV6-6 and J usage is TRBJ2-2; perhaps TRBD2 as D (5 bases). Trimming took off 8 bases at V and 8 bases at J, with 24 bases between the two ends. Germline CDR1 MNHNY, CDR2 SVGAGI (reference sequence). This CDR3 is built from 16 residues. The CDR3 loop reads CASAAERPSLGGELFF. CDR3 sequence (DNA): TGTGCCAGCGCTGCAGAGCGGCCCAGCCTCGGGGGGGAGCTGTTTTTT.

This clonotype has more than one count but fewer than ten. V and J are TRBV5-1 and TRBJ2-3, with no clear D. The CDR3 is 12 residues long. V shed 7 bases and J shed 5 bases, with 11 bases lying between them. CDR1 SGHRS and CDR2 YFSETQ come from the germline V gene. DNA of the CDR3: TGCGCCAGCGCAGCAGCTTTAGATACGCAGTATTTT. Translating gives CASAAALDTQYF.

CDR3 bases: TGCGCCAGCAGCAGGGGACAGCCCTCTGGGGCCAACGTCCTGACTTTC. It is translated as CASSRGQPSGANVLTF. The chain is built from TRBV5-1 and TRBJ2-6; TRBD1 matches at 7 bases. CDR3 size: 16 residues. V dropped 4 bases and J dropped 0; count of bases not matched to a gene: 4. Germline assignment: CDR1 SGHRS and CDR2 YFSETQ.

This clonotype was observed a few times. The chain recombines TRBV20-1 with TRBJ2-2, with a tentative D call TRBD1 (6 bases). Germline CDR1 is DFQATT and CDR2 is SNEGSKA (reference sequence). Trimming shortened V by 2 bases and J by 2 bases, and 12 bases separated the two germline ends. The CDR3 runs to 15 residues. CDR3 bases: TGCAGTGCTAGATACGGACAGAGTAACACCGGGGAGCTGTTTTTT. Protein: CSARYGQSNTGELFF.

The chain couples TRBV6-1 to TRBJ1-2; D is ambiguous. The V end lost 8 bases, the J end lost 4 bases, and 11 bases lay between the germline ends. From germline, CDR1 is MNHNS and CDR2 SASEGT. This CDR3 spans 12 amino acids. CDR3 residues: CASGPSSYGYTF. Written as DNA, the CDR3 is TGTGCCAGCGGTCCGTCCTCCTATGGCTACACCTTC.